The 16 T cell receptor beta chains listed next were all sequenced from one sample in a study of somatic mutations in cytotoxic T cells in rheumatoid arthritis. Sequencing used immunoSEQ multiplex PCR; TCRdb keeps in-frame clones, though not all of them. Altogether 20,000 to 25,000 clones are present, 78% being singletons, with the ten largest covering about 10%. The sample was CD8+ T cells sorted from blood. The receptor set was obtained from an adult with rheumatoid arthritis.

This clone appeared a single time. The rearrangement joins TRBV19 to TRBJ2-7; D gene ambiguous. Trimming removed 3 bases at V and 4 bases at J, with 10 bases between. CDR3 length: 13 residues. Germline V CDR1 and CDR2: LNHDA, SQIVND (reference sequence). The CDR3 sequence: CASSMALGYEQYF. In DNA, the CDR3 is TGTGCCAGTAGTATGGCCCTGGGTTACGAGCAGTACTTC.

The chain links TRBV5-1 to TRBJ2-7; a weak D match, TRBD2 (6 bases). The germline CDR1 and CDR2 sequences are SGHRS and YFSETQ. Trimming pared 4 bases from V and 2 bases from J, leaving 13 bases between. The CDR3 spans 14 residues. Here the CDR3 reads CASSRGGGTYEQYF. The CDR3 nucleotides read TGCGCCAGCAGCAGGGGTGGGGGGACCTACGAGCAGTACTTC.

The V gene is TRBV6-5, the J gene TRBJ1-1, with a possible D match to TRBD1 (6 bases). Germline V lookup: CDR1 MNHEY, CDR2 SVGAGI. The CDR3 consists of 15 residues. The V end lost 0 bases, the J end lost 0 bases, and 8 bases lay between the germline ends. The CDR3 protein is CASSYSKGVNTEAFF. The CDR3 coding sequence is TGTGCCAGCAGTTACTCGAAGGGGGTGAACACTGAAGCTTTCTTT.

V is TRBV4-1 and J is TRBJ2-1, with a weak D call TRBD1 (6 bases). The CDR3 has 13 residues. Per germline, CDR1 MGHRA and CDR2 YSYEKL. Trimming removed 3 bases from V and 10 bases from J, with 13 bases in between. The CDR3, as DNA: TGCGCCAGCAGCCAGAACAGGGACGGCGAGCAGTTCTTC. Its protein product is CASSQNRDGEQFF.

The chain uses TRBV2 and TRBJ2-4, with 8 bases fitting TRBD1. Trimming took 3 bases from V and 2 from J; bases not matched to a gene: 9. Germline CDR1 reads SNHLY; CDR2 reads FYNNEI. This CDR3 contains 17 residues. CDR3 protein: CASSDGSDRVTKNIQYF. The DNA for the CDR3 is TGTGCCAGCAGTGACGGATCGGACAGGGTCACCAAAAACATTCAGTACTTC.

This chain joins TRBV6-5 and TRBJ1-5; D gene uncertain. The ends were cut back, 0 bases at V and 5 bases at J, with 11 bases in the middle. Germline V gives CDR1 MNHEY, CDR2 SVGAGI. CDR3 length: 15 residues. The CDR3 DNA reads TGTGCCAGCAGTTACTCGTTAGGGAAGGATCAGCCCCAGCATTTT. It encodes CASSYSLGKDQPQHF.

The rearrangement joins TRBV12-5 to TRBJ1-1; D remains unclear. The V gene lost 0 bases and the J gene lost 1 base, with 9 bases spanning the gap. The CDR3 contains 15 residues. Germline CDR1 is LGHNT and CDR2 is FRNRAP. CDR3 nucleotide sequence: TGTGCTAGTGGTTTGGTATACGGCTCGAACACTGAAGCTTTCTTT. Translated, it gives CASGLVYGSNTEAFF.

The chain couples TRBV6-1 to TRBJ2-3; D is unresolved. The germline gives CDR1 MNHNS, CDR2 SASEGT. There are 12 residues in the CDR3. Deletions cut 3 bases from V and 5 bases from J, with 6 bases between. CDR3 nucleotide sequence: TGTGCCAGCAGTGATATCGGAGATACGCAGTATTTT. Translating it yields CASSDIGDTQYF.

The J gene is TRBJ1-1, the V gene TRBV4-1; the D is unclear. V lost 0 bases and J 5 bases, leaving 4 bases between the germline ends. The CDR3 covers 12 residues. The germline V gene encodes CDR1 MGHRA and CDR2 YSYEKL. CDR3 loop: CASSQDSTEAFF. CDR3 DNA: TGCGCCAGCAGCCAAGATAGTACTGAAGCTTTCTTT.

J is TRBJ2-3 and V is TRBV2, with D possibly matching TRBD2 (5 bases). The CDR3 spans 15 residues. The V end was cut by 1 base, the J end by 8 bases, with 16 bases between. Per the germline V gene, CDR1 is SNHLY and CDR2 is FYNNEI. The DNA of the CDR3 is TGTGCCAGCAGTGAAGACAGCTACCTCGGAGGTACGCAGTATTTT. The encoded protein is CASSEDSYLGGTQYF.

The gene calls are TRBV2 and TRBJ2-3; 7 positions match TRBD2. CDR1 and CDR2 from the germline V gene are SNHLY and FYNNEI. The CDR3 has 15 residues. The V gene end was trimmed by 4 bases and the J gene end by 3 bases; junction bases not matched to a gene: 7. In DNA, the CDR3 is TGTGCCAGCAGTGCCCGGGGGGTAGGGACAGATACGCAGTATTTT. Residues: CASSARGVGTDTQYF. The full variable domain, rest sourced from reference TRBV2 and TRBJ2-3, is EPEVTQTPSHQVTQMGQEVILRCVPISNHLYFYWYRQILGQKVEFLVSFYNNEISEKSEIFDDQFSVERPDGSNFTLKIRSTKLEDSAMYFCASSARGVGTDTQYFGPGTRLTVL.

The chain has TRBV7-9 and TRBJ1-1; 7 bases are shared with TRBD1. Trimming cost V 3 bases and J 2 bases; bases outside gene matches: 9. The CDR3 sequence is 16 residues long. The germline V gene encodes CDR1 SEHNR and CDR2 FQNEAQ (reference sequence). Written as DNA, the CDR3 is TGTGCCAGCAGCTTCCCAGAAGGGGGCCCCAACACTGAAGCTTTCTTT. Its protein product is CASSFPEGGPNTEAFF.

This chain uses TRBV7-9 with TRBJ2-7, with D perhaps TRBD1 (6 bases). Germline V gene lookup returns CDR1 SEHNR and CDR2 FQNEAQ (reference sequence). This CDR3 region has 12 residues. V was trimmed by 8 bases and J by 2 bases, leaving 10 bases between them. The CDR3 nucleotides read TGTGCCAGCGGGGGCGGTGCCTACGAGCAGTACTTC. It specifies CASGGGAYEQYF.

The chain couples TRBV5-1 to TRBJ2-7; TRBD2 matches at 9 bases. The CDR3 length is 15 residues. V dropped 0 bases and J dropped 9; count of bases not matched to a gene: 10. The germline CDR1 and CDR2 sequences are SGHRS and YFSETQ. The CDR3 nucleotides read TGCGCCAGCAGCTTGGCGACTAGCGGCCAAATGGGGCAGTACTTC. Amino acid sequence: CASSLATSGQMGQYF.

This chain links TRBV4-1 with TRBJ2-5; 7 nucleotides match TRBD2. Per the germline V gene, CDR1 is MGHRA and CDR2 is YSYEKL. Germline trimming cut 3 bases from V and 5 bases from J; bases unmatched to any gene: 9. This CDR3 spans 15 amino acids. The CDR3 region has the DNA TGCGCCAGCAGCCAGGAACTAGCGTTCGGTGAGACCCAGTACTTC. Its translation: CASSQELAFGETQYF.

The chain couples TRBV5-1 to TRBJ2-2; TRBD2 aligns across 7 bases. This CDR3 contains 15 residues. With 2 bases clipped from V and 1 base from J, the junction kept 2 bases outside the gene matches. CDR1 is SGHRS and CDR2 is YFSETQ in the germline V gene. The CDR3 DNA sequence: TGCGCCAGCAGCTTTGGGACTAAGAACACCGGGGAGCTGTTTTTT. Protein sequence: CASSFGTKNTGELFF.